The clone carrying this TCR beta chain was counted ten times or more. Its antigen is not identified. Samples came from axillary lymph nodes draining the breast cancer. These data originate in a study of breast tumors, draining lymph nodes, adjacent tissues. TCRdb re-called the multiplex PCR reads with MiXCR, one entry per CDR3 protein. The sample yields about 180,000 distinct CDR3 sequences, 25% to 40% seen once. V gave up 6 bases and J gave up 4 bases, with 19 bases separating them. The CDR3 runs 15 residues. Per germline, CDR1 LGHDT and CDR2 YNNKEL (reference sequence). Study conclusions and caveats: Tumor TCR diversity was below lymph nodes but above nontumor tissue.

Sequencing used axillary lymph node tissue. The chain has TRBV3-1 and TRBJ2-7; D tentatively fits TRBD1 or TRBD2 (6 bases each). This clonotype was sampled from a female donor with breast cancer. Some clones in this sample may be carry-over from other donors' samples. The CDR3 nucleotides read TGTGCCAGCAGTGACCCCCGGGGGCGGTGGTACGAGCAGTACTTC. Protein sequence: CASSDPRGRWYEQYF.